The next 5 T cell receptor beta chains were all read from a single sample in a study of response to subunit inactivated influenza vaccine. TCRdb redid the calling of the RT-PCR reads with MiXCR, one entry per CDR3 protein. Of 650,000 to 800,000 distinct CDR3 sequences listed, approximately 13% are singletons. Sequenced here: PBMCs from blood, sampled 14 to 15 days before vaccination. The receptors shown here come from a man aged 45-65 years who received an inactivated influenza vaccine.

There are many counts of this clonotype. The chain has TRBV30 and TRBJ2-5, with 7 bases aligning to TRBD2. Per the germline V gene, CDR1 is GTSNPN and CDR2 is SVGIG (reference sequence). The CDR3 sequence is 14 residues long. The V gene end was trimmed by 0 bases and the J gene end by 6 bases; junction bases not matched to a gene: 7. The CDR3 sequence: CAWSVPGRKKTQYF. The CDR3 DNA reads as TGTGCCTGGAGTGTACCCGGGAGGAAAAAGACCCAGTACTTC.

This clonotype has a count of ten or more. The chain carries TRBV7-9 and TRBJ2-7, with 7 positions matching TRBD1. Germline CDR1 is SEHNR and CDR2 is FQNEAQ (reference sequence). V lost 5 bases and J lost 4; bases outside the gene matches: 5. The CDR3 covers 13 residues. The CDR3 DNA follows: TGTGCCAGCAGCCCGTCACAGGGGTACGAGCAGTACTTC. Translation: CASSPSQGYEQYF.

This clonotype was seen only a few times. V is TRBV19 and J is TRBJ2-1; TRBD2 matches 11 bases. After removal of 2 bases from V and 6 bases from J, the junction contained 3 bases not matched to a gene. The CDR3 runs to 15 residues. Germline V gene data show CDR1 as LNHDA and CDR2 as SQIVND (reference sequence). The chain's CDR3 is CASSIRGLAGNEQFF. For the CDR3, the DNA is TGTGCCAGTAGTATACGAGGACTAGCGGGCAATGAGCAGTTCTTC.

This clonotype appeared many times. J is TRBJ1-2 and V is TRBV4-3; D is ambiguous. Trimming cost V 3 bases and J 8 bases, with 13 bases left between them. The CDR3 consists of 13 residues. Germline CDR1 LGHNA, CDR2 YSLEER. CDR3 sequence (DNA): TGCGCCAGCAGCCACCGTTGGACCGGCGGCTACACCTTC. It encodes CASSHRWTGGYTF.

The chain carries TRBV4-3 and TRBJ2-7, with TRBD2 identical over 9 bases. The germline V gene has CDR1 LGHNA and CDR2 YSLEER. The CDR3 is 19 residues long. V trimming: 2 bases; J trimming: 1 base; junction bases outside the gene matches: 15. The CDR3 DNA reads TGCGCCAGCAGCCAACATCTTACTAGCGGGCGCTCAGGATCCTACGAGCAGTACTTC. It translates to CASSQHLTSGRSGSYEQYF.